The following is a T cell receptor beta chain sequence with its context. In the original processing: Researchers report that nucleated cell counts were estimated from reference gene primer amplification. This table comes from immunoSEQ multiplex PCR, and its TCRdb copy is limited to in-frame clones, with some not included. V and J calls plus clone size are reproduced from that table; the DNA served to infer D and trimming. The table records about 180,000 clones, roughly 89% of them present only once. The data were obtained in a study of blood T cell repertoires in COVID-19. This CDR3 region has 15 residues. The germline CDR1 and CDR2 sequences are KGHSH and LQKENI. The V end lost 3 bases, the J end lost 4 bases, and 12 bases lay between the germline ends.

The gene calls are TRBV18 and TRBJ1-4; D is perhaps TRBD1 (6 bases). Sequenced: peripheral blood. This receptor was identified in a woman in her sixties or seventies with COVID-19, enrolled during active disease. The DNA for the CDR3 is TGTGCCAGCTCACCCCGGACAGATAGTAATGAAAAACTGTTTTTT. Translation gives CASSPRTDSNEKLFF.